Below, one T cell receptor beta chain is given with its context. Its specificity is unknown. Healthy bone marrow donors supplied every sample. This sample stems from a study of cytomegalovirus exposure and HLA in healthy donors. Study summary: Earlier results showed roughly 120 million unique TCR beta sequences derived from 150 million to 200 million T cells. Across roughly 400 genotyped donors, 81% landed in the Caucasian-associated ancestry cluster.

PCR amplification relied on 60 Vbeta primers (plus 13 Jbeta primers). Method: immunoSEQ multiplex PCR; TCRdb's copy keeps in-frame clones and lacks some. The sample has about 120,000 clones; over 60% are singletons. Study-wide findings and caveats: Productive status was seen about 90% or about 30% of the time for most TCR beta V segments in an earlier analysis.

Sequencing was carried out using PBMCs. The TCR comes from a man aged 30-40 years in good health and CMV-seropositive.

The CDR3 loop reads CASSWGQGAMNTEAFF. The CDR3, as DNA: TGCGCCAGCAGCTGGGGACAGGGGGCCATGAACACTGAAGCTTTCTTT. The V gene is TRBV5-1, the J gene TRBJ1-1; 12 bases agree with TRBD1. Germline V gene sequence: CDR1 SGHRS, CDR2 YFSETQ. There are 16 residues in the CDR3. J gave up 0 bases and V 3 bases, and 3 bases lay outside the gene matches.